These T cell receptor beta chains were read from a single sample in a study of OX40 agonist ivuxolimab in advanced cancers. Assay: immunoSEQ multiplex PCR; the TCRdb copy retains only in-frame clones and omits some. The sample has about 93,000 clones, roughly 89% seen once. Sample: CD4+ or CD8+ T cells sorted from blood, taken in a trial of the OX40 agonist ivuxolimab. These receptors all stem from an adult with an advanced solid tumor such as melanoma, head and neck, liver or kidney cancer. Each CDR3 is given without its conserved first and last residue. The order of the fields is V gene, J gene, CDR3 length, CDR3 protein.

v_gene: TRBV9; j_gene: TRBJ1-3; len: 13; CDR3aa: ASSVEEVSGNTIY
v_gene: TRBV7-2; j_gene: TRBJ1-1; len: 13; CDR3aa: ASSLGAKGDTEAF
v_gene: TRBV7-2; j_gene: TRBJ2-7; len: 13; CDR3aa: ASSTPQGPGYEQY
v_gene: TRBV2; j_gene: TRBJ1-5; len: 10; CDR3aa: ASSRRHQPQH
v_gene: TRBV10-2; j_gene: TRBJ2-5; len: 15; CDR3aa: ASSEGFFRSGAETQY
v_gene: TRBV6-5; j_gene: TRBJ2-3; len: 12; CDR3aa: ASRLQRDTDTQY
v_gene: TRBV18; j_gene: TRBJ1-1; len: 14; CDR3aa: ASSPWGLSVNTEAF
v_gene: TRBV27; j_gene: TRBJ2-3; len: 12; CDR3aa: ASSSRASTDTQY
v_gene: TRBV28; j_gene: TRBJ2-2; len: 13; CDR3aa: ASARGRGRTGELF
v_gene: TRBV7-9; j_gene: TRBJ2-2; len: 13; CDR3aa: ASSKSFDIAGELF
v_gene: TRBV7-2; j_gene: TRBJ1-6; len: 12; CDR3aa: ASSLPWGVSPLH
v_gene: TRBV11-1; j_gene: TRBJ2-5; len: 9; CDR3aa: ASRGEETQY
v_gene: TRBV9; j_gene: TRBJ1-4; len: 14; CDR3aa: ASSVRGVATNEKLF
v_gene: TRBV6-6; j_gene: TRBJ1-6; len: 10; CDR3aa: ASSSGDSPLH
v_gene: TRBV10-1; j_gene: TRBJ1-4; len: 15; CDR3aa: ASRRRGRVETNEKLF
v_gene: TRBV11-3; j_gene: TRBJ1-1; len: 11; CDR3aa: ASSLGLNTEAF
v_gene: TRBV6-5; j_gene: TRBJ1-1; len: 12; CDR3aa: ASSTLSRAGEAF
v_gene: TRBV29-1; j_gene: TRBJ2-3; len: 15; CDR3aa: SVVLGLAGRTTDTQY
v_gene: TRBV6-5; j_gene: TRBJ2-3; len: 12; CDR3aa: ASSRTSGRDTQY
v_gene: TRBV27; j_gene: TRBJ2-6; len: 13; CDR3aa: ASSPQVSGANVLT
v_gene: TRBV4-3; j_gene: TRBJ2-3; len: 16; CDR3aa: ASSLFLSGGAGSDTQY
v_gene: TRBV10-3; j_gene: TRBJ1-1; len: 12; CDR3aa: AISPDPRDTEAF
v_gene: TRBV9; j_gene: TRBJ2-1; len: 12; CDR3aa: ASSPLTGDNEQF
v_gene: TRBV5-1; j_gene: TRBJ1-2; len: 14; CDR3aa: ASSLDQGATNHGYT
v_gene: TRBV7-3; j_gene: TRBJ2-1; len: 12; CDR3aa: ASSLDRDYNEQF
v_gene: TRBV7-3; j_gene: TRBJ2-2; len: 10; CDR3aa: ASKGRTGELF
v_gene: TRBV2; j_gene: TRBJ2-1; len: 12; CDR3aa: ASRPGGAFDEQF
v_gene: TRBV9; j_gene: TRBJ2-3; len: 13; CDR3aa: ASSVSGGAADTQY
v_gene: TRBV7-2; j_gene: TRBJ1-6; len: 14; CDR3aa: ASSLVGSGEGSPLH
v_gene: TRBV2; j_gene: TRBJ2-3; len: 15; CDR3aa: ASSARLGSTTTDTQY
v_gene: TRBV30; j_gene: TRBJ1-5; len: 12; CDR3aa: AWSLGYSNQPQH
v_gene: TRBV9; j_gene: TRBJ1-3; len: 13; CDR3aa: ASSVVAGGRNTIY
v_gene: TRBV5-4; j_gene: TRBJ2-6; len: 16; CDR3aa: ASSPQQGAGSGANVLT
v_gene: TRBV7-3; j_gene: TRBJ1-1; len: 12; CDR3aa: ASSLGQGDTEAF
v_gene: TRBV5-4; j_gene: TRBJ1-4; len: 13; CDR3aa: ASSRRDRGFEKLF
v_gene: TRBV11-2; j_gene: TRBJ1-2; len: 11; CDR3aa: ASSTPGAAGYT
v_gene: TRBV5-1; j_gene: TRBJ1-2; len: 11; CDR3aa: ASSSGDGGGYT
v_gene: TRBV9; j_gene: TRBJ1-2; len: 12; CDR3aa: ASSSSGGNYGYT
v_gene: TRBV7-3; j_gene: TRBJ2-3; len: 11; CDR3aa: ASSLNPTDTQY
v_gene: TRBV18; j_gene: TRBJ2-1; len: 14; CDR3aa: ASSPTGTSGIGEQF
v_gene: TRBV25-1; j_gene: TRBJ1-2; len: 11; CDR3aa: ASSDFGFDGYT
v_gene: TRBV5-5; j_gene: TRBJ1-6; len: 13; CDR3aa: ASSLEGQKDSPLH
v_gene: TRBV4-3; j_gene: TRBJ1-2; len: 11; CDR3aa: ASSQDGKYGYT
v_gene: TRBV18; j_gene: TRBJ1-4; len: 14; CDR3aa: ASSLLLQGQNEKLF
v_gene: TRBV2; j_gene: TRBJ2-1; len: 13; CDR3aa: ASSDPLAVYNEQF
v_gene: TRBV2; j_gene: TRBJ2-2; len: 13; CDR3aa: ASIQGPANTGELF
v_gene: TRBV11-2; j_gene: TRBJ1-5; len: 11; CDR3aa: ASSLDRNQPQH
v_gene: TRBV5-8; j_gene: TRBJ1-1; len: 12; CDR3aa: ASSDRAKNTEAF
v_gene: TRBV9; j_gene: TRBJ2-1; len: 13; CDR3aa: ASSLRAGETNEQF
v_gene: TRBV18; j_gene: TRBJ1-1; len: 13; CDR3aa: ASSQEGRLVTEAF
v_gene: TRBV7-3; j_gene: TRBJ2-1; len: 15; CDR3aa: ASSLVGLAAAYNEQF
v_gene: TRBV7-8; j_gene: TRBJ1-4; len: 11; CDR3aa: ASSLGEREKLF
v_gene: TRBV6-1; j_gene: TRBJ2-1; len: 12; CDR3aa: ASSEAYSKNEQF
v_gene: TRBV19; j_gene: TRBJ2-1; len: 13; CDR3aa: ASSGGSSSYNEQF
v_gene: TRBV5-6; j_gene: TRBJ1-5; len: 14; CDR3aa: ASSLGPANSNQPQH
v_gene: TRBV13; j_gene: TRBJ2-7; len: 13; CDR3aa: ASSSRASGAHEQY
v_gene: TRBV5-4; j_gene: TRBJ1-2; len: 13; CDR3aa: ASSLAYRGDYGYT